This T cell receptor (beta chain) appears in the sequencing data of a study of regulatory T cells in long-lasting Graves disease. The time point is: newly diagnosed GD, antithyroid drugs for less than 3 months. TCR sequences were obtained from RNA taken from PBMCs. This CDR3 is built from 16 residues. Trimming at V came to 5 bases and at J to 6 bases, leaving 10 bases not matched to a gene. Germline V gene lookup returns CDR1 MNHEY and CDR2 SVGEGT. Study-wide findings and caveats: The TCR repertoire of persistent Graves' patients was less diverse than that of newly diagnosed ones.

Worth noting for this clonotype: Its antigen is unidentified.

Arm-PCR of CDR3 regions with iRepertoire HTBI primers generated TCR beta libraries. TCRdb re-called the multiplex PCR reads with MiXCR, one entry per CDR3 protein. Among approximately 460,000 distinct CDR3 sequences listed, about a sixth were seen once. These records were also assigned to another study, of T cells in Graves' hyperthyroidism and ophthalmopathy. That report notes: Lactation, pregnancy, other autoimmune disease or uncontrolled infection excluded patients. Researchers found most expanded thyroid clonotypes above 0.001 in blood as well.

The starting material was peripheral blood mononuclear cells (PBMCs), obtained at new diagnosis, from a patient treated with antithyroid drugs. The receptor comes from a woman aged 25 to 39 with Graves disease. J is TRBJ2-7 and V is TRBV6-2 or TRBV6-3, with TRBD2 identical over 13 bases. The CDR3 DNA reads as TGTGCCAGCAGTACCGGGACTAGCGGGGTACTGACCGAGCAGTACTTC. Protein sequence: CASSTGTSGVLTEQYF.